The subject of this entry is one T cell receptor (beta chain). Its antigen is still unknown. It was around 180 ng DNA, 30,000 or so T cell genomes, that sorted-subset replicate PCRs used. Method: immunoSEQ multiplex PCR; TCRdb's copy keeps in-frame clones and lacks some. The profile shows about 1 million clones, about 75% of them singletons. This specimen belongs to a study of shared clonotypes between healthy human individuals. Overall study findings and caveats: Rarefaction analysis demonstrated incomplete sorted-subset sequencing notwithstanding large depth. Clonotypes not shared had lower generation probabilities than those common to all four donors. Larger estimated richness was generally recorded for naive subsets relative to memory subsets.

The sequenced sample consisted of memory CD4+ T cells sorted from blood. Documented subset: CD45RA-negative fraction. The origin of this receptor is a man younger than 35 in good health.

CDR3 region: CASSRAGVGKNIQYF. The CDR3 coding sequence is TGCGCCAGCAGCCGCGCAGGGGTAGGCAAAAACATTCAGTACTTC. The rearrangement uses TRBV5-1 and TRBJ2-4, with D tentatively TRBD1 (6 bases). There are 15 residues in the CDR3. The germline V gene has CDR1 SGHRS and CDR2 YFSETQ. The V gene lost 4 bases and the J gene lost 3 bases, with 14 bases spanning the gap.